These 23 T cell receptor beta chains share one sample of origin, sequenced in a study of blood T cells in healthy people across ages. A sample-barcoded 5' primer and a J-beta primer mix were used in a second PCR of about 7 to 12 cycles. MiXCR was run by TCRdb on the 5' RACE reads, yielding one entry per CDR3 protein. The table includes about 640,000 distinct CDR3 sequences, roughly 50% detected once. Sequencing input: blood. All receptors derive from a man in his 60s in good health.

The genes are TRBV7-6 and TRBJ2-3; D may be TRBD2 (5 bases). The V gene's germline CDR1 is SGHVS and CDR2 FNYEAQ. The V end lost 6 bases, the J end lost 1 base, and 14 bases lay between the germline ends. The CDR3 has 15 amino acids. CDR3 DNA sequence: TGTGCCAGCAGACCCTCCGGGGTTCGCACAGATACGCAGTATTTT. It yields the protein CASRPSGVRTDTQYF.

CDR3 DNA sequence: TGCAGCGTAGCTACGACCGGGACAGGGGGGGAGACCCAGTACTTC. Translated: CSVATTGTGGETQYF. V is TRBV29-1 and J is TRBJ2-5; TRBD1 agrees at 11 bases. V shed 6 bases and J 5 bases; nucleotides not matched to a gene: 11. The CDR3 runs 15 residues. Germline CDR1 reads SQVTM; CDR2 reads ANQGSEA.

This chain uses TRBV2 with TRBJ2-1; D possibly corresponds to TRBD2 (5 bases). The CDR3 covers 16 residues. Germline V gene data show CDR1 as SNHLY and CDR2 as FYNNEI. V was shortened by 1 base and J by 4 bases, with 14 bases between the two germline ends. Written as DNA, the CDR3 is TGTGCCAGCAGTGAAGAGGTGTTAGCGCCTTACAATGAGCAGTTCTTC. Amino acids: CASSEEVLAPYNEQFF.

This clonotype has just one count. The J gene is TRBJ2-4, the V gene TRBV5-1; D gene uncertain. The CDR3 is 17 amino acids. Trimming took off 2 bases at V and 3 bases at J, with 18 bases between the two ends. CDR1 and CDR2 from the germline V gene are SGHRS and YFSETQ. The CDR3, as DNA: TGCGCCAGCAGCTTCGGCGTTTCTAGTTATGACAAAAACATTCAGTACTTC. Protein sequence: CASSFGVSSYDKNIQYF.

This chain uses TRBV6-1 with TRBJ1-2; possibly TRBD1 for D (5 bases). Trimming left V 6 bases short and J 13 bases short, with 15 bases between. Germline CDR1 and CDR2: MNHNS and SASEGT. This CDR3 comprises 11 residues. The CDR3 DNA follows: TGTGCCAGCAGAACGTACGAGGGGTCCACCTTC. This gives the protein CASRTYEGSTF.

CDR3 region: CAISGGITDTQYF. The CDR3 DNA is TGTGCCATCAGTGGTGGTATCACAGATACGCAGTATTTT. V gene TRBV10-3 combines with J gene TRBJ2-3; D not resolved. The CDR3 loop spans 13 amino acids. CDR1 is ENHRY, CDR2 SYGVKD, per germline. Trimming took off 4 bases at V and 2 bases at J, with 7 bases between the two ends.

This clonotype was counted a few times. This chain joins TRBV5-1 and TRBJ2-6; 8 positions agree with TRBD1. Losses at the gene ends were 4 bases for V and 4 bases for J; bases not matched to a gene: 13. This CDR3 is built from 18 residues. CDR1 and CDR2 from the germline V gene are SGHRS and YFSETQ. CDR3 DNA sequence: TGCGCCAGCAGCCCTACCCGGACAGGGCCACTAGGGGCCAACGTCCTGACTTTC. Protein: CASSPTRTGPLGANVLTF.

V and J are TRBV4-1 and TRBJ1-4, with 12 nucleotides matching TRBD1. CDR3 length equals 15 residues. The V and J ends lost 2 bases and 8 bases, in that order; junction bases with no gene match: 3. CDR1 MGHRA and CDR2 YSYEKL come from the germline V gene. CDR3 in DNA: TGCGCCAGCAGCCAAACCGGGACAGGGGGCGAAAAACTGTTTTTT. This encodes CASSQTGTGGEKLFF.

The chain combines TRBV29-1 with TRBJ2-5; D is uncertain. This CDR3 spans 16 amino acids. CDR1 and CDR2 from the germline V gene are SQVTM and ANQGSEA. V shed 3 bases and J shed 4 bases, with 21 bases lying between them. This CDR3 reads CSVDEAQFSGRETQYF. Written as DNA, the CDR3 is TGCAGCGTTGATGAGGCGCAGTTCAGTGGACGAGAGACCCAGTACTTC.

The J gene is TRBJ1-2, the V gene TRBV5-1; perhaps TRBD1 as D (5 bases). Germline V gene data show CDR1 as SGHRS and CDR2 as YFSETQ. The CDR3 runs to 13 residues. Between the trimmed V and J ends, which lost 0 bases and 8 bases, there was a span of 11 bases. The CDR3 bases are TGCGCCAGCAGCTTGGGTCCGGGACGCGGCTACACCTTC. Protein product: CASSLGPGRGYTF.

As concerns this clonotype: At one end the junction does not follow the germline gene, possibly because of a read error. V gene TRBV7-2 combines with J gene TRBJ2-5; 8 bases map to TRBD2. Germline loops: CDR1 SGHTA, CDR2 FQGNSA. The CDR3 is 15 residues long. The chain's CDR3 is CASSVAGSLQETQYF. The CDR3 DNA sequence: TGTGCCAGCAGCGTAGCGGGGAGCCTCCAAGAGACCCAGTACTTC.

The chain links TRBV2 to TRBJ1-2; D unclear. With 3 bases removed from V and 13 bases from J, the gap between germline ends came to 21 bases. The CDR3 contains 14 residues. The germline CDR1 and CDR2 sequences are SNHLY and FYNNEI. CDR3 DNA sequence: TGTGCCAGCAGTGAGGGTTACGAGACATCGGCCTGCACCTTC. Residues: CASSEGYETSACTF.

This chain uses TRBV20-1 with TRBJ2-4; the match to TRBD1 covers 9 bases. The CDR3 runs to 12 residues. Germline CDR1 and CDR2: DFQATT and SNEGSKA (reference sequence). Trimming removed 3 bases from V and 13 bases from J; junction bases left unmatched: 7. Here the CDR3 DNA reads TGCAGTGCTAGTAACAGGGGGCAGGAGCAGTACTTC. This gives the protein CSASNRGQEQYF.

J is TRBJ2-1 and V is TRBV7-2, with TRBD2 matching 9 bases. Trimming at V came to 5 bases and at J to 8 bases, leaving 10 bases not matched to a gene. Germline V gives CDR1 SGHTA, CDR2 FQGNSA. This CDR3 is built from 15 residues. CDR3 loop: CASSPLRGGPHEQFF. The CDR3 DNA is TGTGCCAGCAGCCCGTTGCGGGGGGGCCCCCATGAGCAGTTCTTC.

This clonotype was counted ten times or more. This sequence joins TRBV5-1 and TRBJ2-1; D is perhaps TRBD1 or TRBD2 (6 bases each). In germline, CDR1 is SGHRS, CDR2 YFSETQ. The CDR3 has 15 amino acids. The ends were cut back, 0 bases at V and 2 bases at J, with 9 bases in the middle. CDR3 sequence: CASSLEGGPYNEQFF. DNA of the CDR3: TGCGCCAGCAGCTTGGAAGGGGGGCCCTACAATGAGCAGTTCTTC.

V is TRBV4-1 and J is TRBJ2-4, with D hard to call. Deletions cut 0 bases from V and 3 bases from J, with 9 bases between. The germline V gene encodes CDR1 MGHRA and CDR2 YSYEKL. The CDR3 covers 15 residues. Here the CDR3 reads CASSQDVGNKNIQYF. For the CDR3, the DNA is TGCGCCAGCAGCCAAGATGTAGGGAACAAAAACATTCAGTACTTC.

The V and J genes are TRBV5-1 and TRBJ2-7; 8 nucleotides align to TRBD2. The V segment lost 2 bases and the J segment 2 bases; nucleotides outside the gene matches: 3. The CDR3 loop spans 14 amino acids. Germline CDR1 and CDR2: SGHRS and YFSETQ. The DNA of the CDR3 is TGCGCCAGCAGCTTTAGGCGGGGGGCCTACGAGCAGTACTTC. Translating it yields CASSFRRGAYEQYF.

This clonotype was observed a few times. The V call is TRBV5-1, the J call TRBJ1-1; TRBD1 agrees at 7 bases. The CDR3 length is 15 residues. Per germline, CDR1 SGHRS and CDR2 YFSETQ. V was pared by 3 bases and J by 1 base, with 6 bases of the junction left unmatched. The CDR3 loop reads CASSSSTGANTEAFF. The CDR3 DNA follows: TGCGCCAGCAGCTCTAGTACAGGGGCGAACACTGAAGCTTTCTTT. Based on the CDR3 plus reference TRBV5-1 and TRBJ1-1, the full variable domain is KAGVTQTPRYLIKTRGQQVTLSCSPISGHRSVSWYQQTPGQGLQFLFEYFSETQRNKGNFPGRFSGRQFSNSRSEMNVSTLELGDSALYLCASSSSTGANTEAFFGQGTRLTVV.

This clonotype has only a few counts. CDR3 coding DNA: TGTGCCAGCTCACCACCAATCCAAGAGACCCAGTACTTC. This gives the protein CASSPPIQETQYF. The gene calls are TRBV18 and TRBJ2-5; D unclear. CDR3 length: 13 residues. Per the germline V gene, CDR1 is KGHSH and CDR2 is LQKENI. V lost 0 bases and J 1 base, leaving 3 bases between the germline ends. Supplemented by reference TRBV18 and TRBJ2-5, the full variable domain reads NAGVMQNPRHLVRRRGQEARLRCSPMKGHSHVYWYRQLPEEGLKFMVYLQKENIIDESGMPKERFSAEFPKEGPSILRIQQVVRGDSAAYFCASSPPIQETQYFGPGTRLLVL.

This rearrangement joins TRBV18 to TRBJ2-5; the D is unclear. This CDR3 is built from 13 residues. Germline values: CDR1 KGHSH, CDR2 LQKENI. Trimming cost V 5 bases and J 7 bases, with 14 bases left between them. CDR3 nucleotides: TGTGCCAGCTCATTCGACCCAGGTGGGACCCAGTACTTC. Translating gives CASSFDPGGTQYF.

This clonotype was observed a single time. The chain employs TRBV19 and TRBJ2-7; D is tentatively TRBD1 or TRBD2 (5 bases each). V dropped 3 bases and J dropped 1 base, with 10 bases sitting between them. The germline V gene has CDR1 LNHDA and CDR2 SQIVND (reference sequence). This CDR3 comprises 14 residues. CDR3 nucleotide sequence: TGTGCCAGTAGTATTCGGGACCGTTCCTACGAGCAGTACTTC. As protein: CASSIRDRSYEQYF.

Worth noting for this clonotype: A single base separates this from a much larger clone, so it may be a read error. This chain joins TRBV20-1 and TRBJ2-4; D gene unclear. With the DNA end fitting TRBJ2-7 better, the J assignment may be wrong. This CDR3 comprises 10 residues. CDR1 and CDR2 from the germline V gene are DFQATT and SNEGSKA (reference sequence). The CDR3 loop is CSAGNYEQYF. CDR3 bases: TGCAGTGCTGGGAACTACGAGCAGTACTTC.

The gene calls are TRBV2 and TRBJ1-1, with 7 bases matching TRBD1. There are 14 residues in the CDR3. V was pared by 6 bases and J by 3 bases, with 7 bases of the junction left unmatched. Per the germline V gene, CDR1 is SNHLY and CDR2 is FYNNEI. Here the CDR3 DNA reads TGTGCCAGCAGGTTGGGACAGTGGGACACTGAAGCTTTCTTT. Its translation: CASRLGQWDTEAFF.